This TCR beta chain was found in a study of shared clonotypes between healthy human individuals. This CDR3 has 11 residues. CDR1 and CDR2 from the germline V gene are PRHDT and FYEKMQ (reference sequence). With 8 bases removed from V and 7 bases from J, the gap between germline ends came to 9 bases. Study-level points and caveats: The low donor count limited represented genetic and exposure-history diversity.

Evenly divided among several immunoSEQ plates was the genomic DNA of each subset. Sequencing used immunoSEQ multiplex PCR; TCRdb keeps in-frame clones, though not all of them. This sample yields 400,000 to 550,000 clones, of which around 80% are seen a single time; 12% belongs to the top ten. In this sample, this clone turned up a few times. Its antigen is currently unknown. Donors included only healthy HIV-negative adults lacking recent acute infections or vaccinations. This clonotype originated in a woman in her thirties or forties in good health. Some clones in this sample may be carry-over from other donors' samples. The V gene is TRBV13, the J gene TRBJ1-5, with D hard to call. Specimen: PBMCs. CDR3: CASPGRQPQHF. CDR3 coding DNA: TGTGCCAGCCCCGGCCGGCAGCCCCAGCATTTT.